The 32 T cell receptor beta chains presented below share a single source sample, sequenced in a study of regulatory T cells in long-lasting Graves disease. To make TCR beta libraries, researchers used iRepertoire HTBI primers and Arm-PCR of CDR3 regions. Each CDR3 protein is one row after TCRdb ran MiXCR on the multiplex PCR reads. The sample holds some 200,000 distinct CDR3 sequences, roughly a fifth seen once. The time point: newly diagnosed GD, antithyroid drugs for less than 3 months. From PBMCs, RNA was extracted and then used to make the TCR library. These data are also associated with another study on T cells in Graves' hyperthyroidism and ophthalmopathy.

This specimen was peripheral blood mononuclear cells (PBMCs), taken at new diagnosis, from a patient treated with antithyroid drugs. The source of these receptors is a woman younger than 45 with Graves disease.

Concerning this clonotype: This may stem from a read error, because a much larger clone lies one nucleotide away. The CDR3 spells CAWSVPGSVGKNIEYF. The CDR3 nucleotides are TGTGCCTGGAGTGTCCCAGGGTCAGTGGGCAAAAACATTGAGTACTTC. V usage is TRBV30 and J usage is TRBJ2-4; perhaps TRBD1 as D (5 bases). Germline V lookup: CDR1 GTSNPN, CDR2 SVGIG (reference sequence). The CDR3 loop spans 16 amino acids.

A remark on this clonotype: A much larger clone differs by one base, so this may be a read error. The chain uses TRBV7-2 and TRBJ2-1; D tentatively fits TRBD1 or TRBD2 (6 bases each). Between the trimmed V and J ends, which lost 7 bases and 3 bases, there was a span of 13 bases. The CDR3 is 14 residues long. Germline CDR1 reads SGHTA; CDR2 reads FQGNSA. The CDR3, as DNA: TGTGCCAGCACCTACAGGGAGGACTACAATGAGCAGTTCTTC. Translated: CASTYREDYNEQFF.

The chain uses TRBV9 and TRBJ2-3; TRBD2 aligns across 8 bases. After removal of 2 bases from V and 6 bases from J, the junction contained 11 bases not matched to a gene. Germline V gene lookup returns CDR1 SGDLS and CDR2 YYNGEE. CDR3 size: 16 residues. The CDR3 region is CASSVRPSGRPDTQYF. The DNA of the CDR3 is TGTGCCAGCAGCGTGAGACCTAGCGGGCGGCCGGATACGCAGTATTTT.

This clonotype was detected many times. The rearrangement links TRBV9 to TRBJ1-2; D may be TRBD1 (5 bases). Trimming removed 4 bases from V and 0 bases from J, with 19 bases in between. The germline V gene has CDR1 SGDLS and CDR2 YYNGEE. The CDR3 runs 17 residues. DNA for the CDR3: TGTGCCAGCAGCCTAAACTACCGGGACCGGGCTAACTATGGCTACACCTTC. It translates to CASSLNYRDRANYGYTF.

The table lists this clonotype with a few counts. The V call is TRBV5-6, the J call TRBJ2-7; 10 bases align to TRBD2. The J segment lost 0 bases and the V segment lost 0 bases, leaving 6 bases of the junction unmatched. The CDR3 sequence is 17 residues long. The germline CDR1 and CDR2 sequences are SGHDT and YYEEEE. CDR3 in amino acids: CASSLVFPSGSSYEQYF. Written as DNA, the CDR3 is TGTGCCAGCAGCTTGGTTTTCCCTAGCGGGAGCTCCTACGAGCAGTACTTC.

As for this clonotype: It is likely a read error: a sequence one base away is far more abundant. The chain links TRBV11-3 to TRBJ2-2; unclear D gene. Germline-derived CDR1 and CDR2 are SGHNT and YENEEA. The CDR3 totals 11 residues. V dropped 1 base and J dropped 6 bases, with 0 bases sitting between them. The CDR3 protein is CASSLAGELFF. The CDR3 region has the DNA TGTGCCAGCAGCTTAGCCGGGGAGCTGTTTTTT.

This clonotype was observed many times. The rearrangement joins TRBV6-1 to TRBJ1-2, with D hard to call. V lost 6 bases and J lost 8, with 19 bases in between. The CDR3 runs to 14 residues. CDR1 and CDR2 (germline): MNHNS, SASEGT. The DNA for the CDR3 is TGTGCCAGCAGGAGGCCGGGCCCCAAGATCGGCTACACCTTC. This codes for CASRRPGPKIGYTF.

This clonotype was detected only once. Since a far larger clone is one base different, this is likely a read error. The chain joins TRBV27 to TRBJ2-5; D remains ambiguous. Trimming cost V 5 bases and J 5 bases, with 15 bases left between them. CDR1 is MNHEY and CDR2 is SMNVEV in the germline V gene (reference sequence). The CDR3 has 14 residues. The CDR3 protein is CASSLHPSKETQYF. In DNA, the CDR3 is TGTGCCAGCAGTCTCCACCCTTCCAAGGAGACCCAGTACTTC.

This clonotype has ten or more counts. The genes are TRBV30 and TRBJ2-7; TRBD1 matches at 8 bases. CDR1 and CDR2 (germline): GTSNPN, SVGIG (reference sequence). V lost 7 bases, J lost 2 bases, and 4 bases stayed unmatched. The CDR3 sequence is 12 residues long. The CDR3 loop reads CALRQGTYEQYF. The CDR3 bases are TGTGCCTTAAGACAGGGGACCTACGAGCAGTACTTC.

The chain couples TRBV15 to TRBJ2-3; 11 bases fit TRBD1. In germline, CDR1 is LNHNV, CDR2 YYDKDF (reference sequence). After removal of 3 bases from V and 3 bases from J, the junction contained 2 bases not matched to a gene. The length of the CDR3 is 15 residues. The CDR3 loop is CATSSRDRGTDTQYF. CDR3 DNA: TGTGCCACCAGCAGCCGGGACAGGGGGACAGATACGCAGTATTTT.

Ten or more counts support this clonotype. The chain couples TRBV29-1 to TRBJ2-7; 8 bases match TRBD1. The germline gives CDR1 SQVTM, CDR2 ANQGSEA. The trim removed 8 bases at V and 0 bases at J, leaving 6 bases unmatched. This CDR3 has 13 residues. The CDR3 region is CSYWTGSSYEQYF. CDR3 nucleotide sequence: TGCAGCTACTGGACAGGGAGCTCCTACGAGCAGTACTTC.

The J gene is TRBJ1-5, the V gene TRBV7-3; unclear D gene. The CDR3 loop spans 14 amino acids. From germline, CDR1 is SGHTA and CDR2 FQGTGA. V lost 3 bases and J lost 7, with 13 bases in between. CDR3: CASSFIPYRQPQHF. CDR3 nucleotide sequence: TGTGCCAGCAGCTTTATTCCCTATCGGCAGCCCCAGCATTTT. Full variable domain (outside the CDR3, taken from reference TRBV7-3 and TRBJ1-5): GAGVSQTPSNKVTEKGKYVELRCDPISGHTALYWYRQSLGQGPEFLIYFQGTGAADDSGLPNDRFFAVRPEGSVSTLKIQRTERGDSAVYLCASSFIPYRQPQHFGDGTRLSIL.

This clonotype was seen only a few times. The chain has TRBV6-2 or TRBV6-3 and TRBJ1-5; a weak D match, TRBD1 (5 bases). Deletions cut 4 bases from V and 2 bases from J, with 12 bases between. From germline, CDR1 is MNHEY and CDR2 SVGEGT. The CDR3 extends over 15 amino acids. The CDR3 here is CASSSLRGRNQPQHF. CDR3 sequence (DNA): TGTGCCAGCAGTTCCCTCCGGGGACGCAATCAGCCCCAGCATTTT.

This clonotype was observed at least ten times. V and J are TRBV28 and TRBJ1-2, with D unresolved. The CDR3 is 11 amino acids. In germline, CDR1 is MDHEN, CDR2 SYDVKM. For the CDR3, the DNA is TGTTACTCGGGCAGCTACTATGGCTACACCTTC. The encoded protein is CYSGSYYGYTF.

At least ten counts were recorded for this clonotype. This chain connects TRBV20-1 to TRBJ1-1; a possible D gene is TRBD1 (5 bases). The CDR3 extends over 13 amino acids. The V end lost 5 bases, the J end lost 5 bases, and 15 bases lay between the germline ends. The germline gives CDR1 DFQATT, CDR2 SNEGSKA (reference sequence). Here the CDR3 DNA reads TGCAGTGCTCTAGGGTTTCGGGGGACTGAAGCTTTCTTT. This gives the protein CSALGFRGTEAFF.

This clonotype was seen only a few times. This chain joins TRBV11-2 and TRBJ2-1; D is perhaps TRBD2 (5 bases). V lost 2 bases to trimming and J lost 6 bases, with 11 bases between them. CDR1 and CDR2 from the germline V gene are SGHAT and FQNNGV. CDR3 length: 14 residues. CDR3 in DNA: TGTGCCAGCAGCTTATACGAGGGAATCAATGAGCAGTTCTTC. Its protein is CASSLYEGINEQFF.

This clonotype was observed at least ten times. The rearrangement links TRBV2 to TRBJ2-1; D is unclear. Trimming cost V 9 bases and J 0 bases, with 9 bases left between them. Looked up from germline, CDR1 is SNHLY and CDR2 is FYNNEI. The length of the CDR3 is 13 residues. The CDR3 is CASSPVSYNEQFF. The CDR3, as DNA: TGTGCCAGTTCCCCGGTCTCCTACAATGAGCAGTTCTTC.

This clonotype has at least ten counts. The J gene is TRBJ2-7, the V gene TRBV28; the D gene is possibly TRBD2 (6 bases). CDR3 size: 15 residues. Germline V gives CDR1 MDHEN, CDR2 SYDVKM. The V gene lost 5 bases and the J gene lost 3 bases, with 17 bases spanning the gap. The CDR3 region is CASSGFRDGSYEQYF. In nucleotides, the CDR3 is TGTGCCAGCAGTGGATTCAGGGACGGGAGCTACGAGCAGTACTTC. Full variable domain (rest looked up from reference TRBV28 and TRBJ2-7): DVKVTQSSRYLVKRTGEKVFLECVQDMDHENMFWYRQDPGLGLRLIYFSYDVKMKEKGDIPEGYSVSREKKERFSLILESASTNQTSMYLCASSGFRDGSYEQYFGPGTRLTVT.

As regards this clonotype: A much larger clone sits a single nucleotide away, making a read error possible. The J gene is TRBJ1-5, the V gene TRBV7-8, with D possibly TRBD1 on 5 matching bases. The V gene lost 4 bases and the J gene lost 5 bases, with 15 bases spanning the gap. Germline V gives CDR1 SGHVS, CDR2 FQNEAQ. The CDR3 has 15 amino acids. CDR3 sequence: CASSSGTEQDQPQHF. Here the CDR3 DNA reads TGTGCCAGCAGCTCTGGGACTGAGCAAGATCAGCCCCAGCATTTT.

This clonotype was recorded at least ten times. The chain combines TRBV29-1 with TRBJ1-4; 9 bases map to TRBD1. CDR1 is SQVTM, CDR2 ANQGSEA, per germline. The CDR3 extends over 13 amino acids. J gave up 7 bases and V 5 bases, and 5 bases lay outside the gene matches. CDR3 sequence reads: CSVTTGGSEKLFF. CDR3 nucleotides: TGCAGCGTTACGACAGGGGGTTCTGAAAAACTGTTTTTT.

This clonotype has a count of ten or more. The chain couples TRBV9 to TRBJ1-1; D is unclear. In germline, CDR1 is SGDLS, CDR2 YYNGEE. V was cut by 0 bases and J by 0 bases, with 9 bases left in between. The CDR3 is 15 residues long. CDR3 protein: CASSVEVGMNTEAFF. The CDR3 region has the DNA TGTGCCAGCAGCGTAGAGGTCGGGATGAACACTGAAGCTTTCTTT.

The genes are TRBV20-1 and TRBJ2-7; TRBD1 aligns across 7 bases. The CDR3 loop spans 13 amino acids. CDR1 is DFQATT and CDR2 is SNEGSKA in the germline V gene (reference sequence). The J segment lost 3 bases and the V segment lost 7 bases, leaving 9 bases of the junction unmatched. DNA for the CDR3: TGCAGTGTATTAGGCAGGGGGATCTACGAGCAGTACTTC. It encodes CSVLGRGIYEQYF.

Ten or more counts support this clonotype. This chain joins TRBV6-2 or TRBV6-3 and TRBJ1-3; D not certain. The CDR3 sequence is 17 residues long. Per germline, CDR1 MNHEY and CDR2 SVGEGT. Trimming stripped 5 bases from V and 0 bases from J, with 17 bases between. In DNA form, the CDR3 reads TGTGCCAGCAGTCCCCCCGGAGTTGGCGGCTCTGGAAACACCATATATTTT. Encoded protein: CASSPPGVGGSGNTIYF.

At least ten counts were recorded for this clonotype. The chain couples TRBV12-3 or TRBV12-4 to TRBJ1-1; D not certain. The ends were cut back, 1 base at V and 3 bases at J, with 6 bases in the middle. The CDR3 is 13 residues long. In nucleotides, the CDR3 is TGTGCCAGCAGTTTAGTCGAGCACACTGAAGCTTTCTTT. This codes for CASSLVEHTEAFF.

The V gene is TRBV2, the J gene TRBJ1-6; 7 bases are a match to TRBD1. Per the germline V gene, CDR1 is SNHLY and CDR2 is FYNNEI. V trimming: 8 bases; J trimming: 6 bases; junction bases outside the gene matches: 13. The CDR3 runs 16 residues. The CDR3 is CASGGPSTGPNSPLHF. CDR3 DNA sequence: TGTGCCAGCGGTGGCCCCTCGACAGGGCCTAATTCACCCCTCCACTTT.

In this sample, this clonotype turned up many times. V gene TRBV2 combines with J gene TRBJ1-2; 8 positions agree with TRBD1. The CDR3 extends over 13 amino acids. The trim removed 10 bases at V and 1 base at J, leaving 5 bases unmatched. Germline V lookup: CDR1 SNHLY, CDR2 FYNNEI. The CDR3 DNA follows: TGTGCCAACACCGGACAGGGTAACTATGGCTACACCTTC. This gives the protein CANTGQGNYGYTF.

This clonotype was seen ten or more times. This chain uses TRBV5-1 with TRBJ1-6; TRBD1 agrees at 10 bases. The germline CDR1 and CDR2 sequences are SGHRS and YFSETQ. The CDR3 runs to 16 residues. J gave up 10 bases and V 1 base, and 8 bases lay outside the gene matches. The CDR3: CASSLIGTGAGSPLHF. Here the CDR3 DNA reads TGCGCCAGCAGCTTGATCGGGACAGGGGCCGGCTCACCCCTCCACTTT.

This clonotype was seen many times. The CDR3 loop reads CASSFTEAFF. The CDR3, as DNA: TGTGCCAGCAGTTTCACTGAAGCTTTCTTT. The gene calls are TRBV28 and TRBJ1-1; D remains ambiguous. Trimming pared 3 bases from V and 4 bases from J, leaving 0 bases between. The CDR3 is made up of 10 amino acids. Germline V CDR1 and CDR2: MDHEN, SYDVKM.

Note on this clonotype: With only one base between it and a far larger clone, this is likely a read error. The V and J genes are TRBV7-9 and TRBJ2-7; 10 positions match TRBD2. CDR1 SEHNR and CDR2 FQNEAQ come from the germline V gene (reference sequence). The length of the CDR3 is 15 residues. CDR3 in amino acids: CASSEERGGVGEQHF. The CDR3 nucleotides are TGTGCCAGCAGTGAGGAGCGGGGGGGAGTGGGGGAGCAGCACTTC.

A note on this clonotype: One junction end disagrees with the germline gene, perhaps due to a read error. The chain joins TRBV7-7 to TRBJ2-3; 8 bases line up with TRBD1. The CDR3 sequence is 13 residues long. Germline values: CDR1 SSHAT, CDR2 FNYEAQ (reference sequence). CDR3 DNA sequence: TGTGCTAGCAGCAGACAGGGGCTAGATACGCAGTATTTT. It is translated as CASSRQGLDTQYF.

This clonotype was seen repeatedly, ten times or more. This sequence joins TRBV19 and TRBJ2-7, with a weak D call TRBD1 (5 bases). CDR1 is LNHDA, CDR2 SQIVND, per germline (reference sequence). The CDR3 runs to 15 residues. V was trimmed by 7 bases and J by 2 bases, leaving 18 bases between them. The CDR3 spells CASKPGRGGAYEQYF. CDR3 nucleotide sequence: TGTGCCAGTAAACCAGGGCGAGGCGGAGCCTACGAGCAGTACTTC.

This clonotype has at least ten counts. This sequence joins TRBV11-2 and TRBJ2-3; D is unresolved. The CDR3 sequence is 15 residues long. The V end was cut by 3 bases, the J end by 0 bases, with 10 bases between. CDR1 and CDR2 (germline): SGHAT, FQNNGV. In nucleotides, the CDR3 is TGTGCCAGCAGCTTCGGAGCGATTAGCACAGATACGCAGTATTTT. This translates into CASSFGAISTDTQYF.